This TCR beta chain was profiled in a study of blood T cell repertoires in COVID-19. TCRdb's table, derived via immunoSEQ multiplex PCR, lists solely in-frame clones and lacks some. The sample holds under 250,000 clones, 83% seen once. The CDR3 is 20 amino acids. CDR1 and CDR2 from the germline V gene are MGHRA and YSYEKL. The V end lost 4 bases, the J end lost 0 bases, and 22 bases lay between the germline ends. Specimen: peripheral blood. The chain is built from TRBV4-1 and TRBJ1-6; D is ambiguous. The receptor comes from a woman aged 35 to 49 with active or convalescent COVID-19. CDR3 loop: CASSPLPGGKTSSYNSPLHF. CDR3 nucleotide sequence: TGCGCCAGCAGCCCTCTCCCGGGAGGCAAAACAAGCTCCTATAATTCACCCCTCCACTTT.